This T cell receptor (beta chain) derives from a study of blood T cell repertoires in COVID-19. Study-wide background: The origin of the acute and convalescent COVID-19 samples was the United States, Italy and Spain. PBMCs, B-cell-depleted T cells, or T cells provided the cDNA or gDNA that made up the material.

Original data processing: Amplifying reference gene primers gave estimates of nucleated cell counts. Measured with immunoSEQ multiplex PCR; TCRdb has only the in-frame clones, and not every one. V, J and clone size are taken as reported in that table, and D and trimming were inferred from the DNA itself. The repertoire holds some 180,000 clones, 80% to 90% seen once, with roughly 2% in the top ten. Germline CDR1 reads SNHLY; CDR2 reads FYNNEI. V was cut by 7 bases and J by 2 bases, with 9 bases left in between. CDR3 size: 13 residues. Material for sequencing was peripheral blood. This receptor was identified in a woman older than 75 with acute or convalescent COVID-19. V gene TRBV2 combines with J gene TRBJ2-1; possibly TRBD2 for D (6 bases). CDR3 loop: CASKEGTYNEQFF. In nucleotides, the CDR3 is TGTGCCAGCAAGGAGGGGACCTACAATGAGCAGTTCTTC.